This is a list of T cell receptor beta chains from one sample in a study of shared clonotypes between healthy human individuals. Measured with immunoSEQ multiplex PCR; TCRdb has only the in-frame clones, and not every one. Of more than 200,000 clones listed, 50% to 75% are singletons. Sequencing used memory CD4+ T cells sorted from blood. Receptors were obtained from a man younger than 40 in good health. Both conserved end residues are part of each CDR3. D genes are given only for firm matches. For some rows the clone size is stated as once, few or many, or as a class when expanded; others skip it.

j_call	d_call	v_call	clone_size	cdr3_nt	cdr3_aa
TRBJ2-3	.	TRBV7-2	.	TGTGCCAGCAGCTTAGCGGGCGGAGCGACCAGCACAGATACGCAGTATTTT	CASSLAGGATSTDTQYF
TRBJ2-3	.	TRBV5-1	.	TGCGCCAGCAGCCGAGAAGCCCAGAGCACAGATACGCAGTATTTT	CASSREAQSTDTQYF
TRBJ2-5	TRBD2	TRBV14	.	TGTGCCAGCAGCCCCGGACTAGCGGGAGGGCCCCGAGAGACCCAGTACTTC	CASSPGLAGGPRETQYF
TRBJ2-4	TRBD1	TRBV4-3	.	TGCGCCAGCAGCAGGGGACAGGACATTCAGTACTTC	CASSRGQDIQYF
TRBJ2-5	.	TRBV7-6	.	TGTGCCAGCAGCTTTCTAGAAGAGACCCAGTACTTC	CASSFLEETQYF
TRBJ1-4	TRBD1	TRBV2	.	TGTGCCAGCACCACGGACAGGGGGAGGGAAAAACTGTTTTTT	CASTTDRGREKLFF
TRBJ2-7	.	TRBV7-2	once	TGTGCCAGCAGCTTAGCGTGGCAGGGGAGCGAGCAGTACTTC	CASSLAWQGSEQYF
TRBJ2-3	TRBD2	TRBV28	.	TGTGCCAGCAGTAGTACTAGCGGGAGATTAGCTGCAGGCACAGATACGCAGTATTTT	CASSSTSGRLAAGTDTQYF
TRBJ2-1	.	TRBV27	.	TGTGCCAGCAGCCCTACTCGTCTCTCAGGGTCCTACAATGAGCAGTTCTTC	CASSPTRLSGSYNEQFF
TRBJ2-2	.	TRBV9	.	TGTGCCAGCAGCGTAGCAGGTACCAGCGGGGAGCTGTTTTTT	CASSVAGTSGELFF
TRBJ2-7	.	TRBV7-2	.	TGTGCCAGCAGCTTAGACCGCGCCGACCTGCAATTC	CASSLDRADLQF
TRBJ1-2	.	TRBV27	.	TGTGCCAGCAGTTTAACATCCGCCAGGGCGCATGGCTACACCTTC	CASSLTSARAHGYTF
TRBJ1-5	.	TRBV19	.	TGTGCCAGTAGTTCCCCGTTTACAATCTTGAGGCCCCAGCATTTT	CASSSPFTILRPQHF
TRBJ1-4	TRBD1	TRBV2	.	TGTGCCACCTCGGACAGGGTCTATGAAAAACTGTTTTTT	CATSDRVYEKLFF
TRBJ2-1	TRBD2	TRBV10-2	few	TGCGCCAGCACCCGGAGGGGCGGGAGGGCCTTGAGCCATGAGCAGTTCTTC	CASTRRGGRALSHEQFF
TRBJ1-5	.	TRBV28	few	TGTGCCAGCAGGCCCGCCCCGGCCCTCTATCAGCCCCAGCATTTT	CASRPAPALYQPQHF
TRBJ2-3	TRBD2	TRBV18	once	TGTGCCAGCTCACCACGAGCTAGCGGTGGCACAGATACGCAGTATTTT	CASSPRASGGTDTQYF
TRBJ2-3	TRBD2	TRBV7-2	.	TGTGCCAGCCTGCAATCGGGACTAGCGGGAGTGAGCACAGATACGCAGTATTTT	CASLQSGLAGVSTDTQYF
TRBJ2-7	.	TRBV4-2	once	TGTGCCGTGCAGAGAGAGGACTCCTACGAGCAGTACTTC	CAVQREDSYEQYF
TRBJ1-5	.	TRBV6-6	few	TGTGCCAGCGCTAGGGGGAGCAATCAGCCCCAGCATTTT	CASARGSNQPQHF
TRBJ2-1	.	TRBV25-1	.	TGTGCCAGCAGTGACACGAATAGGCAGTTCTTC	CASSDTNRQFF
TRBJ2-2	TRBD1	TRBV5-1	.	TGCGCCAGCAGCCCGACAGGGGGTGGAATCGGGGAGCTGTTTTTT	CASSPTGGGIGELFF